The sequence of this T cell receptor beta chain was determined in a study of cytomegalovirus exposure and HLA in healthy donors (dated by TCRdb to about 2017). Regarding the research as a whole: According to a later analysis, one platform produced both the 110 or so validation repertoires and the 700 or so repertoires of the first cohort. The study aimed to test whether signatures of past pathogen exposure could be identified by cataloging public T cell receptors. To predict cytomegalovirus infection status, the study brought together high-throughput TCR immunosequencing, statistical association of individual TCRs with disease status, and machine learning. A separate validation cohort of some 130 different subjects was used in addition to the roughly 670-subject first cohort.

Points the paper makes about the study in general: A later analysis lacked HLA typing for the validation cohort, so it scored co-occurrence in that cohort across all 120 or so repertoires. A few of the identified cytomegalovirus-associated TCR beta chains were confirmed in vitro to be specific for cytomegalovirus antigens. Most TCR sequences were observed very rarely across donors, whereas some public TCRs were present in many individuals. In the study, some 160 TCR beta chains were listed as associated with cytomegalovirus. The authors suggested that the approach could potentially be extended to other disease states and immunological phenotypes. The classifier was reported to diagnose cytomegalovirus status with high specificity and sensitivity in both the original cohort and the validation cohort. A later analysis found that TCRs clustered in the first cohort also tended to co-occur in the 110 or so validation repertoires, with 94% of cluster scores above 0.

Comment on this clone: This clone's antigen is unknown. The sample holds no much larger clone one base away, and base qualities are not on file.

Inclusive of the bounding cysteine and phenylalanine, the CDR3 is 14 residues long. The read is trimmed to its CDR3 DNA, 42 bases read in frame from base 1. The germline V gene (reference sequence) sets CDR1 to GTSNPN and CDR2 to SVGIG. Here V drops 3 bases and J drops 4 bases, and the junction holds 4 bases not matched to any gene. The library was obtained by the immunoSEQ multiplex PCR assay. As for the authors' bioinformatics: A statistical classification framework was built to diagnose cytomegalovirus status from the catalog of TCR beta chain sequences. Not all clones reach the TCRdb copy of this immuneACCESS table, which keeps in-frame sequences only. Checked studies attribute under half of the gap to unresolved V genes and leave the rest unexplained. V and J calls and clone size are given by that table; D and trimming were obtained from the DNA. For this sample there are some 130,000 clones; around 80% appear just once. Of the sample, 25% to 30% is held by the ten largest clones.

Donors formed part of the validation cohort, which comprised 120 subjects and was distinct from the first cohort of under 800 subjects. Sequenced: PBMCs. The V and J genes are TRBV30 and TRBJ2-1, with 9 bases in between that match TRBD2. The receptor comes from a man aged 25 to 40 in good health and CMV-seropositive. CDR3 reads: CAWRLAGPYNEQFF. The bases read TGTGCCTGGAGGCTAGCGGGACCGTACAATGAGCAGTTCTTC.